The source of this T cell receptor (beta chain) is a study of T cells after yellow fever vaccination. One entry per CDR3 protein results from TCRdb running MiXCR on the 5' RACE reads. The sample yields some 320,000 distinct CDR3 sequences, approximately 4.5% seen once. The germline V gene has CDR1 SQVTM and CDR2 ANQGSEA. V gave up 7 bases and J gave up 0 bases, with 22 bases separating them. This CDR3 has 16 residues. This TCR was sampled from a young man who received the YFV17D yellow fever vaccine. Source: PBMCs, taken 15 days after the yellow fever booster vaccination. The V gene is TRBV29-1, the J gene TRBJ2-7, with D tentatively TRBD1 or TRBD2 (5 bases each). The CDR3 reads CSDPGASCFISYEQYF. Here the CDR3 DNA reads TGCAGCGACCCCGGGGCCTCTTGTTTTATCTCCTACGAGCAGTACTTC.